One and the same sample provided the 6 T cell receptor beta chains below, sequenced in a study of STAT3 mutations in large granular lymphocyte leukemia. General study findings and limits: At least one immunodominant TCR beta clonotype appeared in every T-cell large granular lymphocyte leukemia patient.

Their target antigens are unknown. Profiled with immunoSEQ multiplex PCR; TCRdb holds only in-frame clones, not every one. The sample yields 2,000 to 2,500 clones, about three fifths seen once. Sequencing used peripheral blood mononuclear cells. The receptors were sampled from a man between 60 and 75 years old with T-cell large granular lymphocyte leukemia. Some clones in this sample may be carry-over from other donors' samples.

There are a few counts of this clone. The rearrangement links TRBV10-3 to TRBJ2-7; 8 positions match TRBD1. This CDR3 has 14 amino acids. CDR1 and CDR2 from the germline V gene are ENHRY and SYGVKD. Unmatched junction bases numbered 3, after V lost 4 bases and J lost 1 base. CDR3 DNA sequence: TGTGCCATCAGTGCCCGGACAGGGTCCTACGAGCAGTACTTC. It translates to CAISARTGSYEQYF.

Only a few counts were recorded for this clone. The rearrangement links TRBV4-1 to TRBJ1-2; the D gene is possibly TRBD1 (6 bases). The V and J ends lost 0 bases and 8 bases respectively, with 13 bases between them. The germline gives CDR1 MGHRA, CDR2 YSYEKL. This CDR3 comprises 14 residues. This CDR3 reads CASSQDRGAVGYTF. CDR3 DNA: TGCGCCAGCAGCCAAGATAGGGGGGCAGTAGGCTACACCTTC.

The rearrangement links TRBV30 to TRBJ1-2; D ambiguous. V was shortened by 0 bases and J by 5 bases, with 13 bases between the two germline ends. CDR3 length: 14 amino acids. The germline V gene has CDR1 GTSNPN and CDR2 SVGIG (reference sequence). This CDR3 reads CAWSVMGRLYGYTF. CDR3 bases: TGTGCCTGGAGTGTAATGGGTAGGCTTTATGGCTACACCTTC.

V usage is TRBV5-3 and J usage is TRBJ2-7; 7 bases match TRBD1. TRBV5-3 is classed as an ORF, of uncertain function. The CDR3 spans 15 residues. V was clipped by 5 bases and J by 2 bases; unmatched bases: 10. The CDR3 DNA reads TGTGCCAGAAGTCGGAAACAGGGGTCCCCCTACGAGCAGTACTTC. Encoded protein: CARSRKQGSPYEQYF.

The rearrangement joins TRBV5-1 to TRBJ2-7; a weak D match, TRBD1 (8 bases). Germline V lookup: CDR1 SGHRS, CDR2 YFSETQ. Trimming took off 4 bases at V and 1 base at J, with 15 bases between the two ends. The CDR3 runs to 15 residues. The CDR3 protein is CASSLGQGGSYEQYF. CDR3 bases: TGCGCCAGCAGCCTCGGACAGGGAGGGTCCTACGAGCAGTACTTC.

V is TRBV28 and J is TRBJ1-6, with D perhaps TRBD1 (6 bases). Germline V gene lookup returns CDR1 MDHEN and CDR2 SYDVKM. CDR3 size: 15 residues. V lost 6 bases to trimming and J lost 5 bases, with 14 bases between them. CDR3 DNA sequence: TGTGCCAGCAGCCCCTCACAGGGTAATAATTCACCCCTCCACTTT. It yields the protein CASSPSQGNNSPLHF.